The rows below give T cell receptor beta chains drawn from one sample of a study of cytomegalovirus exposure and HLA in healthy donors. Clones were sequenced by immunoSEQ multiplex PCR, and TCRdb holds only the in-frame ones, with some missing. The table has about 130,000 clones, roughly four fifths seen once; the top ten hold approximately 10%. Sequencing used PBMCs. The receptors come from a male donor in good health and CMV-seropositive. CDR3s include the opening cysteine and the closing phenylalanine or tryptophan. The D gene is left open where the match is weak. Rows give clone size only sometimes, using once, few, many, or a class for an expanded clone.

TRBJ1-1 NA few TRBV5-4 CASSSTGGTEAFF TGTGCCAGCAGCTCGACAGGCGGAACTGAAGCTTTCTTT
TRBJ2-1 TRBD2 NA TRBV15 CATSSLAGPYNEQFF TGTGCCACCAGCAGTCTAGCGGGACCCTACAATGAGCAGTTCTTC
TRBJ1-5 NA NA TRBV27 CASSLSAGALGNQPQHF TGTGCCAGCAGTTTATCTGCGGGGGCTCTGGGCAATCAGCCCCAGCATTTT
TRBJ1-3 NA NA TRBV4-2 CASSQTGRYSGNTIYF TGTGCCAGCAGCCAAACTGGGAGGTACTCTGGAAACACCATATATTTT
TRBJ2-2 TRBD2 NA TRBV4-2 CASSRGDYPGGELFF TGTGCCAGCAGCCGAGGGGACTACCCCGGGGGGGAGCTGTTTTTT
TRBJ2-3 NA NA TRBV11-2 CASSSWTTHRTDTQYF TGTGCCAGCAGCTCTTGGACTACCCATCGCACAGATACGCAGTATTTT
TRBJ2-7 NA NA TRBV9 CASSVGGISPIYEQYF TGTGCCAGCAGCGTAGGAGGGATTAGCCCCATCTACGAGCAGTACTTC
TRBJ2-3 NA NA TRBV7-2 CASSLGPESSGTDTQYF TGTGCCAGCAGCTTAGGGCCCGAGAGTAGCGGCACAGATACGCAGTATTTT
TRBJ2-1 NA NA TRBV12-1 CAGGDGSSYNEQFF TGTGCCGGAGGGGACGGGAGCTCCTACAATGAGCAGTTCTTC
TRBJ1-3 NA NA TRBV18 CASSLAGDSGNTIYF TGTGCCAGCTCACTCGCAGGGGATAGCGGAAACACCATATATTTT
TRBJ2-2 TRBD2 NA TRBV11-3 CASSHLGLAGVGELFF TGTGCCAGCAGCCACCTCGGACTAGCGGGAGTTGGGGAGCTGTTTTTT
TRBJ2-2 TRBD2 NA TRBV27 CASSLFSGRYTGELFF TGTGCCAGCAGTTTATTTTCCGGGAGGTACACCGGGGAGCTGTTTTTT
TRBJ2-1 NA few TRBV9 CASSVGAASTSIYEQFF TGTGCCAGCAGCGTAGGGGCAGCTAGTACTAGTATCTATGAGCAGTTCTTC
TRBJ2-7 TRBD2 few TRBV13 CASSLPGGSSYEQYF TGTGCCAGCAGCTTACCGGGGGGAAGCTCCTACGAGCAGTACTTC
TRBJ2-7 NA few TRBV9 CASSVGTTAYEQYF TGTGCCAGCAGCGTAGGGACTACAGCCTACGAGCAGTACTTC
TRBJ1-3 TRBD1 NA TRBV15 CATSSDRVPNTIYF TGTGCCACCAGCAGCGACAGGGTCCCAAACACCATATATTTT
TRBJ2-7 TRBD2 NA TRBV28 CASSPPWVLAGVLVPAEQYF TGTGCCAGCAGTCCTCCCTGGGTACTAGCGGGAGTTCTCGTCCCTGCCGAGCAGTACTTC
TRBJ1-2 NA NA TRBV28 CASSLGGVRSGYTF TGTGCCAGCAGTTTAGGGGGGGTAAGGTCTGGCTACACCTTC
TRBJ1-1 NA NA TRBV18 CASTSTGVDPGEAFF TGTGCCAGTACCTCAACCGGGGTGGATCCCGGTGAAGCTTTCTTT
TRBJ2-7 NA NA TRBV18 CASSPELSYEQYF TGTGCCAGCTCCCCAGAGCTGAGCTACGAGCAGTACTTC
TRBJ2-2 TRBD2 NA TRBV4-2 CASSQLVRGDTGELFF TGTGCCAGCAGCCAACTCGTGCGGGGGGACACCGGGGAGCTGTTTTTT
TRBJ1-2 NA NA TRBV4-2 CASSQGRAESYGYTF TGTGCCAGCAGCCAAGGGCGAGCGGAGAGCTATGGCTACACCTTC
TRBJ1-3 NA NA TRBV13 CASSETGDSGNTIYF TGTGCCAGCAGCGAGACAGGTGACTCTGGAAACACCATATATTTT
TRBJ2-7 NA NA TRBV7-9 CASSLVRGASYEQYF TGTGCCAGCAGCTTAGTCCGGGGGGCCTCCTACGAGCAGTACTTC
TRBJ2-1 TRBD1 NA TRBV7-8 CASSSTGTGNSDEQFF TGTGCCAGCAGCTCTACCGGGACAGGGAATTCCGATGAGCAGTTCTTC
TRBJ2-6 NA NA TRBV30 CAWSVRQGLVSGANVLTF TGTGCCTGGAGTGTACGGCAGGGGCTAGTCTCTGGGGCCAACGTCCTGACTTTC
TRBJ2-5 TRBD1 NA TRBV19 CASSTTGMETQYF TGTGCCAGTAGTACGACAGGGATGGAGACCCAGTACTTC